A selection of T cell receptor beta chains follows, all from one sample in a study of early stage breast cancer tumors. Using immunoSEQ multiplex PCR, the repertoire was profiled, and TCRdb retains in-frame clones only, with some absent. The sample yields over 5,000 clones, approximately 70% seen once. What was sequenced was breast tumor tissue. The receptor source for this set is a person between 60 and 70 years old with breast cancer. CDR3s include the opening cysteine and the closing phenylalanine or tryptophan. A D gene is named only where the DNA matches it firmly. Some rows mark clone size as missing; the rest say once, few, many or name a class of expanded clone.

j_gene | d_gene | abundance | v_gene | CDR3aa | CDR3nt
TRBJ1-3 | - | - | TRBV10-2 | CASSEVLTGLDTIYF | TGCGCCAGCAGTGAGGTCCTAACAGGGTTGGACACCATATATTTT
TRBJ2-2 | - | few | TRBV7-9 | CASSGGSVGELFF | TGTGCCAGCAGCGGCGGTTCTGTCGGGGAGCTGTTTTTT
TRBJ2-6 | - | - | TRBV6-6 | CASTGTGANVLTF | TGTGCCAGCACAGGGACTGGGGCCAACGTCCTGACTTTC
TRBJ1-1 | - | - | TRBV6-1 | CASSGRENTEAFF | TGTGCCAGCAGTGGGAGGGAGAACACTGAAGCTTTCTTT
TRBJ2-2 | - | - | TRBV9 | CASTGTFANTGELFF | TGTGCCAGTACCGGGACATTCGCGAACACCGGGGAGCTGTTTTTT
TRBJ1-2 | - | - | TRBV5-1 | CASSLSGGSSYGYTF | TGCGCCAGCAGCTTGAGCGGGGGATCATCCTATGGCTACACCTTC
TRBJ1-1 | - | - | TRBV16 | CASSQASGNKAFF | TGTGCCAGCAGCCAGGCCTCAGGCAATAAAGCTTTCTTT
TRBJ2-3 | - | - | TRBV6-4 | CASSDSETSTDTQYF | TGTGCCAGCAGTGACTCGGAAACTAGCACAGATACGCAGTATTTT
TRBJ2-7 | - | - | TRBV14 | CASSLVMGGYEQYF | TGTGCCAGCAGCCTAGTAATGGGGGGATACGAGCAGTACTTC
TRBJ2-3 | - | - | TRBV20-1 | CSAQLEGTQYF | TGCAGTGCACAACTAGAGGGTACGCAGTATTTT
TRBJ1-2 | TRBD1 | - | TRBV7-8 | CASSLAIGQDNGYTF | TGTGCCAGCAGCTTAGCGATAGGACAGGACAATGGCTACACCTTC
TRBJ2-5 | TRBD2 | - | TRBV4-2 | CASSLGTSGQETQYF | TGTGCCAGCAGCCTCGGGACTAGCGGACAAGAGACCCAGTACTTC
TRBJ1-4 | - | - | TRBV4-3 | CASSQGSSSNEKLFF | TGCGCCAGCAGCCAAGGTTCAAGCTCGAATGAAAAACTGTTTTTT
TRBJ1-1 | - | large | TRBV7-2 | CASSFLRVGTEAFF | TGTGCCAGCAGCTTCCTCAGGGTGGGCACTGAAGCTTTCTTT
TRBJ2-2 | - | - | TRBV2 | CASGAESAGELFF | TGTGCCAGCGGGGCAGAGTCGGCCGGGGAGCTGTTTTTT
TRBJ1-1 | - | few | TRBV1 | CTSSQDRYVRKKHTEAFF | TGCACCAGCAGCCAAGATCGGTATGTCCGCAAGAAGCACACTGAAGCTTTCTTT
TRBJ2-7 | - | - | TRBV7-2 | CASSVTNSPYEQYF | TGTGCCAGCAGCGTGACCAACAGCCCCTACGAGCAGTACTTC
TRBJ2-5 | TRBD2 | - | TRBV7-3 | CASSLTGGEGETQYF | TGTGCCAGCAGCTTAACCGGGGGGGAGGGAGAGACCCAGTACTTC
TRBJ1-6 | TRBD1 | - | TRBV6-5 | CASSSWDSYNSPLHF | TGTGCCAGCAGTTCTTGGGACAGCTATAATTCACCCCTCCACTTT
TRBJ1-1 | TRBD1 | - | TRBV4-1 | CASSPTGGSFTEAFF | TGCGCCAGCAGCCCGACAGGGGGCTCATTCACTGAAGCTTTCTTT
TRBJ2-5 | - | - | TRBV6-6 | CASSSSDQETQYF | TGTGCCAGCAGTTCATCGGACCAAGAGACCCAGTACTTC
TRBJ2-3 | TRBD1 | - | TRBV15 | CATSGDRGRDTQYF | TGTGCCACCAGCGGGGACAGGGGGCGTGATACGCAGTATTTT
TRBJ2-7 | - | - | TRBV19 | CASSAGGGALEQYF | TGTGCCAGTAGTGCCGGCGGTGGAGCCCTCGAGCAGTACTTC
TRBJ1-1 | - | - | TRBV5-5 | CASSLDDSGEAFF | TGTGCCAGCAGCTTGGATGACAGCGGAGAAGCTTTCTTT
TRBJ2-3 | TRBD2 | - | TRBV5-6 | CASSWAGGPFGTDTQYF | TGTGCCAGCAGCTGGGCGGGGGGGCCTTTCGGAACAGATACGCAGTATTTT
TRBJ2-1 | TRBD2 | - | TRBV7-3 | CASSLAGGPYNEQFF | TGTGCCAGCAGTTTAGCGGGAGGGCCTTACAATGAGCAGTTCTTC
TRBJ2-7 | TRBD2 | - | TRBV7-2 | CASSRGGGKDEQYF | TGTGCCAGCAGTCGCGGGGGGGGGAAGGACGAGCAGTACTTC
TRBJ2-2 | - | - | TRBV5-1 | CASSLANAGRAGELFF | TGCGCCAGCAGCTTGGCGAATGCGGGGCGGGCCGGGGAGCTGTTTTTT
TRBJ2-2 | - | - | TRBV5-3 | CARSPRQGTVGELFF | TGTGCCAGAAGCCCCCGACAAGGCACGGTCGGGGAGCTGTTTTTT
TRBJ2-5 | TRBD1 | - | TRBV7-8 | CASSSPGTVMQETQYF | TGTGCCAGCAGCTCACCCGGGACAGTGATGCAAGAGACCCAGTACTTC
TRBJ2-1 | TRBD1 | - | TRBV19 | CASSIIGSTGKQFF | TGTGCCAGTAGTATCATCGGTTCGACAGGGAAGCAGTTCTTC
TRBJ2-3 | - | - | TRBV7-8 | CASRSLFGKTSTDTQYF | TGTGCCAGCAGGTCTCTTTTTGGTAAAACTAGCACAGATACGCAGTATTTT
TRBJ2-2 | TRBD1 | once | TRBV28 | CASTTGGRVATGELFF | TGTGCCAGCACCACAGGGGGGCGAGTGGCCACCGGGGAGCTGTTTTTT
TRBJ2-3 | - | - | TRBV28 | CASSTSGTQYF | TGTGCCAGCAGTACATCGGGTACGCAGTATTTT
TRBJ2-4 | TRBD1 | once | TRBV2 | CASSDTGTGVNIQYF | TGTGCCAGCAGCGACACCGGGACAGGGGTGAACATTCAGTACTTC
TRBJ2-1 | - | - | TRBV11-1 | CASSSKLGRGAYNEQFF | TGTGCCAGCAGCTCCAAGTTGGGACGGGGGGCTTACAATGAGCAGTTCTTC
TRBJ1-1 | - | - | TRBV21-1 | CASSRRTSDTEAFF | TGTGCCAGCAGCAGGCGGACCAGTGACACTGAAGCTTTCTTT
TRBJ2-3 | TRBD1 | few | TRBV5-8 | CASRLGQGALDTQYF | TGTGCCAGCAGACTGGGGCAGGGGGCCCTCGATACGCAGTATTTT
TRBJ1-2 | TRBD1 | - | TRBV9 | CASSATGTGNLYGYTF | TGTGCCAGCAGCGCAACCGGGACAGGGAATCTCTATGGCTACACCTTC
TRBJ2-7 | TRBD2 | - | TRBV30 | CARAPAGGGYEQYF | TGTGCCCGGGCCCCAGCGGGAGGGGGTTACGAGCAGTACTTC
TRBJ1-4 | - | - | TRBV7-9 | CASSLAELNEKLFF | TGTGCCAGCAGCTTAGCGGAACTGAATGAAAAACTGTTTTTT
TRBJ2-5 | - | - | TRBV5-1 | CASSLGLDAETQYF | TGCGCCAGCAGCTTGGGACTAGACGCTGAGACCCAGTACTTC
TRBJ1-1 | - | once | TRBV11-2 | CASSSSGTYNTEAFF | TGTGCCAGCAGCTCATCCGGGACCTACAACACTGAAGCTTTCTTT
TRBJ2-3 | - | - | TRBV19 | CASTADGADTQYF | TGTGCCAGTACAGCGGATGGGGCCGATACGCAGTATTTT
TRBJ1-1 | - | - | TRBV5-1 | CASSPSQGNTEAFF | TGCGCCAGCAGCCCGAGTCAGGGGAACACTGAAGCTTTCTTT
TRBJ2-3 | TRBD1 | - | TRBV18 | CASSPPDRVATDTQYF | TGTGCCAGCTCACCACCCGACAGGGTCGCCACAGATACGCAGTATTTT
TRBJ1-1 | - | - | TRBV5-1 | CASSHRKGWNTEAFF | TGTGCCAGCAGCCACCGAAAGGGATGGAACACTGAAGCTTTCTTT
TRBJ2-5 | - | - | TRBV7-2 | CASSLAGSPIKETQYF | TGTGCCAGCAGCTTAGCCGGTAGCCCAATAAAAGAGACCCAGTACTTC
TRBJ2-2 | - | - | TRBV6-1 | CASTQGTNTGELFF | TGTGCCAGCACGCAGGGTACGAACACCGGGGAGCTGTTTTTT
TRBJ2-3 | - | - | TRBV6-6 | CASSYYTGSSTDTQYF | TGTGCCAGCAGTTACTATACGGGGTCTAGCACAGATACGCAGTATTTT
TRBJ2-7 | - | - | TRBV6-5 | CASRGLSTLYEQYF | TGTGCCAGCAGAGGCCTCTCTACGCTTTACGAGCAGTACTTC
TRBJ1-4 | - | - | TRBV10-3 | CAISQILGELFF | TGTGCCATCAGTCAGATCCTGGGGGAACTGTTTTTT
TRBJ2-7 | TRBD1 | - | TRBV30 | CAWSPKSGQGVYEQYF | TGTGCCTGGAGTCCGAAATCAGGACAGGGGGTCTACGAGCAGTACTTC